This T cell receptor (beta chain) was identified during a study of T cell responses to AZD1222 COVID-19 vaccine. Study-wide results and caveats: The donor cohort was predominantly white British with a female majority, and clonal diversity may have been underestimated. With two AZD1222 doses given, Spike-specific TCR breadth and depth both rose. Just 5 to 7 people given AZD1222 tested seropositive at baseline.

The germline gives CDR1 WSHSY, CDR2 SAAADI. The CDR3 covers 16 residues. The junction had 5 bases not matched to a gene; V was cut back by 0 bases and J by 2 bases. Comment on this clone: Its specificity is not known.

Generated by immunoSEQ multiplex PCR, the TCRdb table keeps only in-frame clones and is missing some. In the table there are over 100,000 clones, 70% to 90% of which are singletons. The rearrangement uses TRBV10-2 and TRBJ2-7; 9 bases are a match to TRBD2. This receptor was taken from an adult in good health. The sequences come from peripheral blood, collected on day 0 of AZD1222 vaccination. CDR3 coding DNA: TGCGCCAGCAGTGAGTCTAGCGGGGGCTACCCCTACGAGCAGTACTTC. Encoded protein: CASSESSGGYPYEQYF.